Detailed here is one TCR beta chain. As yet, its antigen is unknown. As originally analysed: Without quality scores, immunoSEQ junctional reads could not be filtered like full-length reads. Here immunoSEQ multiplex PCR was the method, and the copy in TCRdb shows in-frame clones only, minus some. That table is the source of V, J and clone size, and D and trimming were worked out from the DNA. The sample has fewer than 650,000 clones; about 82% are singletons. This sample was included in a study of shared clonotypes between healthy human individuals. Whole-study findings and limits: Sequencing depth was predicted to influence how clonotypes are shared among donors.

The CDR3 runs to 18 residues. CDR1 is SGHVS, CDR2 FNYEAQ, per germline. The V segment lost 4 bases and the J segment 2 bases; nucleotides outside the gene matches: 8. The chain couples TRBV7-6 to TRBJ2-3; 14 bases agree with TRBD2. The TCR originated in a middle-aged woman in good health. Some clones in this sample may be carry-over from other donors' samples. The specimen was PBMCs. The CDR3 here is CASSSPTSGRENTDTQYF. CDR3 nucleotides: TGTGCCAGCAGCTCCCCGACTAGCGGGAGGGAAAACACAGATACGCAGTATTTT.